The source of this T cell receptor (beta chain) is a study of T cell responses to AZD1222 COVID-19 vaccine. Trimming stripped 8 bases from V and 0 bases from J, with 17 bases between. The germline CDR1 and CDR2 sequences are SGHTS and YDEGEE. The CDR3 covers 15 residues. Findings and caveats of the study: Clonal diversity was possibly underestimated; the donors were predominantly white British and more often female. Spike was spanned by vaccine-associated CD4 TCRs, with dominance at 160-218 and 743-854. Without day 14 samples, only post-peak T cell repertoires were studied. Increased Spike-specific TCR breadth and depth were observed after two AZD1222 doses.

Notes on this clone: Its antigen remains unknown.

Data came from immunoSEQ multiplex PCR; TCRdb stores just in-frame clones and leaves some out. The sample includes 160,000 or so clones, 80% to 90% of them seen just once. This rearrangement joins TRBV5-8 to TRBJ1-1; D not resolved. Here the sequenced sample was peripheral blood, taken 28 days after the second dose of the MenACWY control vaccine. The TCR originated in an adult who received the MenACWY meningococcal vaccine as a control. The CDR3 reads CASMGRMTMNTEAFF. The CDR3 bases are TGTGCCAGTATGGGGAGGATGACGATGAACACTGAAGCTTTCTTT.